A selection of T cell receptor beta chains follows, all from one sample in a study of tissue T cells after allogeneic stem cell transplantation. Clones were sequenced by immunoSEQ multiplex PCR, and TCRdb holds only the in-frame ones, with some missing. This table holds around 1,500 clones, around 80% found once. Specimen: stomach tissue, collected at autopsy. The origin of the receptors is a male patient between 35 and 69 years old with steroid-refractory graft-versus-host disease after an allogeneic stem cell transplant. Some T cells may be the graft donor's. CDR3s leave out the opening cysteine and the closing phenylalanine or tryptophan.

j_gene | v_gene | CDR3aa
TRBJ2-5 | TRBV12-3/TRBV12-4 | ASSDRSQETQY
TRBJ1-6 | TRBV20-1 | SAHTGFTLH
TRBJ1-1 | TRBV4-2 | ASSLISTAMNTEAF
TRBJ2-5 | TRBV5-5 | ASSLGQFQETQY
TRBJ1-1 | TRBV24-1 | ATSDSGNTEAF
TRBJ2-5 | TRBV4-1 | ASSQVTGEETQY
TRBJ2-3 | TRBV7-9 | ASSLESGALTDTQY
TRBJ1-5 | TRBV24-1 | ATSDLCRAGRRPANWPQH
TRBJ2-2 | TRBV4-1 | ASRWDTGELF
TRBJ1-4 | TRBV3-1/TRBV3-2 | ASSQTPGQALF
TRBJ1-1 | TRBV6-2/TRBV6-3 | ASSYGPYNTEAF
TRBJ2-1 | TRBV5-1 | ASSLAGTSNEQF
TRBJ2-1 | TRBV27 | ASMGTGDNEQF
TRBJ2-3 | TRBV7-9 | ASSLTDTQY
TRBJ2-3 | TRBV2 | ASSEDSGGGTDTQY
TRBJ2-2 | TRBV25-1 | ASRTPNTGELF
TRBJ1-5 | TRBV10-3 | AISWDGRNQPQH
TRBJ2-5 | TRBV5-8 | ATSNRVGETQY
TRBJ1-2 | TRBV24-1 | ATSDGARSYGYT
TRBJ2-3 | TRBV7-2 | ASSLAGFDTQY
TRBJ2-2 | TRBV7-8 | ASSPTYITFGGLNTGELF
TRBJ2-2 | TRBV7-2 | ASSWGRSGELF
TRBJ1-1 | TRBV6-2/TRBV6-3 | ASSRHGQGAGDTEAF
TRBJ2-2 | TRBV29-1 | SVVLAGAYTGELF
TRBJ2-4 | TRBV5-8 | ASSSDVSTPPLAKNIQY
TRBJ2-7 | TRBV5-8 | ASSNGQSREQY
TRBJ1-6 | TRBV11-1 | ASTTGLNSRSPLH
TRBJ2-2 | TRBV7-2 | ASSLDLGAGNTGELF
TRBJ1-4 | TRBV6-6 | ASSYGTGEKLF
TRBJ1-1 | TRBV6-1 | ASSEYRQRNTEAF
TRBJ1-2 | TRBV14 | ASSQDVSYGYT
TRBJ2-7 | TRBV2 | ASSEGSRQSEQY
TRBJ2-7 | TRBV4-1 | ASSRPLDRDVIGEQY
TRBJ1-2 | TRBV10-3 | AISEQDRNWGYGYT
TRBJ1-2 | TRBV27 | ASSFLQGGTNYGYT
TRBJ2-1 | TRBV7-2 | ASSKRGTQSSYNEQF
TRBJ2-1 | TRBV12-5 | ASGSTSYNEQF
TRBJ1-6 | TRBV6-2/TRBV6-3 | ASSYWVGRGKSPLH
TRBJ2-7 | TRBV6-1 | ASSEAPDSSYEQY
TRBJ1-1 | TRBV27 | ASMRGQNTEAF
TRBJ2-2 | TRBV24-1 | ATRGTGGTGELF
TRBJ1-3 | TRBV7-9 | ASSLDRGGGSRSGNTIY
TRBJ2-1 | TRBV5-6 | ASSLGQGRHYNEQF
TRBJ2-7 | TRBV3-1/TRBV3-2 | ASSQDSNGQY
TRBJ1-2 | TRBV19 | ASRRGQINYGYT
TRBJ1-2 | TRBV28 | ASNENNYGYT
TRBJ2-7 | TRBV7-2 | ASSLGQGRGQY
TRBJ2-7 | TRBV18 | ASSPGTSGTYEQY
TRBJ1-3 | TRBV4-1 | ASSRPPDRDAGNTIY
TRBJ1-1 | TRBV14 | ASSQDQLLRGRTEYMNTEAF
TRBJ2-4 | TRBV15 | ATSREGGAAKNIQY
TRBJ1-5 | TRBV6-6 | ASSPPPHNQPQH
TRBJ1-5 | TRBV6-5 | ASSRTQGANQPQH
TRBJ2-1 | TRBV27 | ASSALAVVRYEQF